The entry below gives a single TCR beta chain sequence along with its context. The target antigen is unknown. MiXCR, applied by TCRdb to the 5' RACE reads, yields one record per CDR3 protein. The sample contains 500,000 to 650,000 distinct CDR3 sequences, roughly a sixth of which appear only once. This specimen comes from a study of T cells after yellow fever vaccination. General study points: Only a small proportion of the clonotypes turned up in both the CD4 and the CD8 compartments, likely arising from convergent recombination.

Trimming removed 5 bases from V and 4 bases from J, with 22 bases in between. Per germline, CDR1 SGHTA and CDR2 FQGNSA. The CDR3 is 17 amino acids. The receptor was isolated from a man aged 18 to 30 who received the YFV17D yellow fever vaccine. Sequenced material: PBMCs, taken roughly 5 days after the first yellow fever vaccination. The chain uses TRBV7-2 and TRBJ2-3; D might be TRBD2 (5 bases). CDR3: CASSLLLLGYNPDTQYF. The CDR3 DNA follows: TGTGCCAGCAGCCTGCTTCTACTAGGGTACAATCCAGATACGCAGTATTTT. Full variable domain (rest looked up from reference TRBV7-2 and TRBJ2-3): GAGVSQSPSNKVTEKGKDVELRCDPISGHTALYWYRQSLGQGLEFLIYFQGNSAPDKSGLPSDRFSAERTGGSVSTLTIQRTQQEDSAVYLCASSLLLLGYNPDTQYFGPGTRLTVL.